The sequence of this TCR beta chain was determined in a study of blood T cell repertoires in COVID-19. Data came from immunoSEQ multiplex PCR; TCRdb stores just in-frame clones and leaves some out. This table holds around 460,000 clones, 85% to 90% found once. The CDR3 is made up of 14 amino acids. Per the germline V gene, CDR1 is ENHRY and CDR2 is SYGVKD. Trimming took 11 bases from V and 3 from J, leaving 19 bases between them. The J gene is TRBJ1-2, the V gene TRBV10-3; unclear D gene. Sequencing used peripheral blood. This receptor was obtained from a man between 18 and 35 years old with COVID-19, enrolled during active disease. This CDR3 is CASTPRGNYYGYTF. CDR3 DNA: TGTGCCTCGACACCGCGGGGAAACTACTATGGCTACACCTTC.